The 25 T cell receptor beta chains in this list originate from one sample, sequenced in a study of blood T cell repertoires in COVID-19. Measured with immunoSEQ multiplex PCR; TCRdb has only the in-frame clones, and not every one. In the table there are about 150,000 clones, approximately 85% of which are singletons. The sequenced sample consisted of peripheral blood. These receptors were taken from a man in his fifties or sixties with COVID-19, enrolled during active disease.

The CDR3: CASSQPKGGASTDTQYF. CDR3 sequence (DNA): TGTGCCAGCAGCCAACCTAAGGGCGGGGCGAGCACAGATACGCAGTATTTT. The chain couples TRBV3-1 (or the pseudogene TRBV3-2) to TRBJ2-3; D may be TRBD2 (6 bases). This CDR3 has 17 amino acids. Between the trimmed V and J ends, which lost 2 bases and 0 bases, there was a span of 15 bases. Germline loops: CDR1 LGHDT, CDR2 YNNKEL (reference sequence).

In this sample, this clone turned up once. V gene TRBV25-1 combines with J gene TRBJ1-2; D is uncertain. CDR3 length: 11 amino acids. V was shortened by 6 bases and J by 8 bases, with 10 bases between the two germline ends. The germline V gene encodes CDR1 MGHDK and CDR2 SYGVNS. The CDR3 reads CASRSAGGYTF. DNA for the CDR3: TGTGCCAGCAGGAGCGCGGGCGGCTACACCTTC.

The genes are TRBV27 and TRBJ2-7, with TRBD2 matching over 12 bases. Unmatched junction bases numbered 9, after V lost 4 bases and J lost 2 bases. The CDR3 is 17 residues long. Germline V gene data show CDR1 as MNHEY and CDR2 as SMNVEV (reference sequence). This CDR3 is CASSSPGLAGITYEQYF. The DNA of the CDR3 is TGTGCCAGCAGTTCCCCTGGACTAGCGGGGATTACCTACGAGCAGTACTTC.

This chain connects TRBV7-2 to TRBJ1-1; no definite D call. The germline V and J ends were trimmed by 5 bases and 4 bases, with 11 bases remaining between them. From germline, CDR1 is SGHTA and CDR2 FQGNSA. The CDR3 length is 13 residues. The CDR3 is CASSPQRFTEAFF. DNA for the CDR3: TGTGCCAGCAGCCCACAGAGATTCACTGAAGCTTTCTTT. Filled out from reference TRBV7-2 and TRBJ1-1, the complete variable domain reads GAGVSQSPSNKVTEKGKDVELRCDPISGHTALYWYRQSLGQGLEFLIYFQGNSAPDKSGLPSDRFSAERTGGSVSTLTIQRTQQEDSAVYLCASSPQRFTEAFFGQGTRLTVV.

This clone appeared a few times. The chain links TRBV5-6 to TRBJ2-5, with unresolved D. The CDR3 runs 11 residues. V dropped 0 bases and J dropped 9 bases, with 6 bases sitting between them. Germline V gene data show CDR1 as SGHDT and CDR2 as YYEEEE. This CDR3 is CASSLGGSQYF. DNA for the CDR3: TGTGCCAGCAGCTTGGGAGGATCCCAGTACTTC.

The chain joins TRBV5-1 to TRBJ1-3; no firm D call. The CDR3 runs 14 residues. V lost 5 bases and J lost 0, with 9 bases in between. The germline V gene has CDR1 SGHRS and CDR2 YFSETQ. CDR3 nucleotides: TGCGCCAGCAGGCAACAGAGCTCTGGAAACACCATATATTTT. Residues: CASRQQSSGNTIYF. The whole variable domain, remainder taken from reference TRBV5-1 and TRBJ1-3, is KAGVTQTPRYLIKTRGQQVTLSCSPISGHRSVSWYQQTPGQGLQFLFEYFSETQRNKGNFPGRFSGRQFSNSRSEMNVSTLELGDSALYLCASRQQSSGNTIYFGEGSWLTVV.

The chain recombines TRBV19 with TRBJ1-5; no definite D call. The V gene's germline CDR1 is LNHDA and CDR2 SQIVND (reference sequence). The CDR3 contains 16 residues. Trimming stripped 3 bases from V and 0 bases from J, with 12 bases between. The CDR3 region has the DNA TGTGCCAGTAGTATGGGCCTGATTTATAGCAATCAGCCCCAGCATTTT. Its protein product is CASSMGLIYSNQPQHF.

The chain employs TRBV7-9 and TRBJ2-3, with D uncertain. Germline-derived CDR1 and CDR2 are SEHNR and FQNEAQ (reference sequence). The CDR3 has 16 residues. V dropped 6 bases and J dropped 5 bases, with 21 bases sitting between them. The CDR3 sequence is CASRLSDSSLGDTQYF. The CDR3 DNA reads TGTGCCAGCAGATTATCCGACTCGTCTCTTGGAGATACGCAGTATTTT.

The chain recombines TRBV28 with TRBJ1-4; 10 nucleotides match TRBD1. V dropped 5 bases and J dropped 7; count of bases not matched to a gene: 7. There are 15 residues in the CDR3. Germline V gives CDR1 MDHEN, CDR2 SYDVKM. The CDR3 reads CASSPLGQGSEKLFF. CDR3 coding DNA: TGTGCCAGCAGTCCGTTGGGACAGGGGAGTGAAAAACTGTTTTTT.

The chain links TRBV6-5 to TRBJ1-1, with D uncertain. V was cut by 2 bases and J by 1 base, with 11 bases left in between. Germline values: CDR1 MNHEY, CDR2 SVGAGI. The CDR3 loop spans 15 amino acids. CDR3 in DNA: TGTGCCAGCAGTTACGACGCGGGCTGGAACACTGAAGCTTTCTTT. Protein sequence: CASSYDAGWNTEAFF.

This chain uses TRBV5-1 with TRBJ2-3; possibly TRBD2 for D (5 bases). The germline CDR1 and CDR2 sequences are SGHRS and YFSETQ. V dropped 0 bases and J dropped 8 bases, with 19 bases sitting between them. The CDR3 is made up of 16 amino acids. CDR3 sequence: CASSLESGLSLRTQYF. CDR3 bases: TGCGCCAGCAGCTTGGAATCAGGACTTTCCCTCCGTACGCAGTATTTT.

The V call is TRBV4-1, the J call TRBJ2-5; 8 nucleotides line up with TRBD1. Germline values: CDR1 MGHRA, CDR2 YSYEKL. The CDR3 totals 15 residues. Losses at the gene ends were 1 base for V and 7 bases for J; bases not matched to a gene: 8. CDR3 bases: TGCGCCAGCAGCCAAGTGACAGGGGTGGGGGGGACCCAGTACTTC. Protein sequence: CASSQVTGVGGTQYF.

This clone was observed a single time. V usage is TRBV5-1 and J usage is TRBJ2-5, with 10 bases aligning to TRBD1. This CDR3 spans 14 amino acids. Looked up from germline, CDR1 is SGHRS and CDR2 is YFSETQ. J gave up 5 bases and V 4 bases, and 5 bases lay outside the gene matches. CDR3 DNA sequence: TGCGCCAGCAGCCCAGACAGGGGGCTGGAGACCCAGTACTTC. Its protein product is CASSPDRGLETQYF.

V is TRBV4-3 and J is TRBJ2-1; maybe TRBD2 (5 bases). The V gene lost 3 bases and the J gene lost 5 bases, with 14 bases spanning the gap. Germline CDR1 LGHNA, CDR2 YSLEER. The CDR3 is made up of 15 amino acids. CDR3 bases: TGCGCCAGCAGCCAGCGCCCCGGGATCGACAATGAGCAGTTCTTC. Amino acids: CASSQRPGIDNEQFF.

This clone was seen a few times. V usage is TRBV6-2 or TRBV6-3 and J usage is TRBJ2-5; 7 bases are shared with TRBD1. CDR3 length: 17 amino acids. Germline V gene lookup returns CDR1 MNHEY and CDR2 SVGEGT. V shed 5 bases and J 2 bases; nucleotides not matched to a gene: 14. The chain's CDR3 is CASSKDRRPLLQETQYF. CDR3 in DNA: TGTGCCAGCAGTAAGGACAGGAGGCCTCTTTTACAAGAGACCCAGTACTTC.

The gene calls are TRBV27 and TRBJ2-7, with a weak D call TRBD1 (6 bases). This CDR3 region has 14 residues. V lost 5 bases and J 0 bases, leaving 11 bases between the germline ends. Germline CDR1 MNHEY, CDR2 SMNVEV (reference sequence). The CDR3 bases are TGTGCCAGCAGTAAACAGGGATTCTCCTACGAGCAGTACTTC. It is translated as CASSKQGFSYEQYF.

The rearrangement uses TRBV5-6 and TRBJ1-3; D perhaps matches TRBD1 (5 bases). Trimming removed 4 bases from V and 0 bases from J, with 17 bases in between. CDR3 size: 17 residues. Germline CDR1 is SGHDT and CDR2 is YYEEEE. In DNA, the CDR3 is TGTGCCAGCAGCCGCAGGACAAACCTTAACTCTGGAAACACCATATATTTT. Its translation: CASSRRTNLNSGNTIYF.

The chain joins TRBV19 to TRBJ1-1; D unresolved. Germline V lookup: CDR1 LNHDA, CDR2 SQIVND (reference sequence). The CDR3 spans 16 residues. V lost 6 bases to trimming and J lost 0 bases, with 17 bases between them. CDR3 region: CASRSGANWVNTEAFF. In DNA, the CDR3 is TGTGCCAGTAGGAGCGGCGCCAACTGGGTGAACACTGAAGCTTTCTTT.

The DNA of the CDR3 is TGTGCCAGCAGCTTGGTGGGGGCCGGTACAGATACGCAGTATTTT. It codes for CASSLVGAGTDTQYF. The genes are TRBV5-8 and TRBJ2-3; possibly TRBD1 for D (6 bases). The germline CDR1 and CDR2 sequences are SGHTS and YDEGEE. The CDR3 extends over 15 amino acids. V lost 0 bases and J 3 bases, leaving 11 bases between the germline ends.

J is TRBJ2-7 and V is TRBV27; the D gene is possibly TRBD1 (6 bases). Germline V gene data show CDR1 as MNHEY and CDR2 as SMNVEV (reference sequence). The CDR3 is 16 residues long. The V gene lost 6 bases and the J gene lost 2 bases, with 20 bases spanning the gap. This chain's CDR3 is CASRPEQGPLTYEQYF. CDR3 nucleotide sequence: TGTGCCAGCAGACCGGAACAGGGTCCGCTTACCTACGAGCAGTACTTC.

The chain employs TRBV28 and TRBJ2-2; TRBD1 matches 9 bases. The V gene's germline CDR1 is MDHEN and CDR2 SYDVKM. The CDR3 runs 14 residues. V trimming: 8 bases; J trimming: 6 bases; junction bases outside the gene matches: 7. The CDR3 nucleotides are TGTGCCAGCCGGGGACAGGGTTCTCCCGGGGAGCTGTTTTTT. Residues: CASRGQGSPGELFF.

The CDR3 sequence is CASSERDRGKQPQHF. In DNA, the CDR3 is TGTGCCAGCAGCGAAAGGGACAGGGGGAAACAGCCCCAGCATTTT. This chain uses TRBV6-2 or TRBV6-3 with TRBJ1-5; 11 positions agree with TRBD1. CDR1 and CDR2 from the germline V gene are MNHEY and SVGEGT. V dropped 6 bases and J dropped 7; count of bases not matched to a gene: 8. This CDR3 comprises 15 residues.

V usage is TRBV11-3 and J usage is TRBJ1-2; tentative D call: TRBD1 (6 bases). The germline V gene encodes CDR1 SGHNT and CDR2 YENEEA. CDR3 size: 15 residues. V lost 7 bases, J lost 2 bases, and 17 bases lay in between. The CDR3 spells CASTLDAGANYGYTF. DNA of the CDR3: TGTGCCAGCACCCTGGATGCAGGGGCGAACTATGGCTACACCTTC. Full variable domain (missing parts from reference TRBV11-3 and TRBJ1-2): EAGVVQSPRYKIIEKKQPVAFWCNPISGHNTLYWYLQNLGQGPELLIRYENEEAVDDSQLPKDRFSAERLKGVDSTLKIQPAELGDSAVYLCASTLDAGANYGYTFGSGTRLTVV.

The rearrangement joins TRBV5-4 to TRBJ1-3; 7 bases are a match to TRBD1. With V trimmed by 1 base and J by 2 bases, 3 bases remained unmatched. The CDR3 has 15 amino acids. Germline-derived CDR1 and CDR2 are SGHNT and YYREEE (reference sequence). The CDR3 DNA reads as TGTGCCAGCAGCTTGCAGACAGGGACTGGAAACACCATATATTTT. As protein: CASSLQTGTGNTIYF.

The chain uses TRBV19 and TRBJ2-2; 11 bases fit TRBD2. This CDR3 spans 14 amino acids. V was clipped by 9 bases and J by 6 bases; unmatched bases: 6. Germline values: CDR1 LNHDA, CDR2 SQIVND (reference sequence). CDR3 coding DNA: TGTGCCAGCAATAGCGGGAGGGCCTCCGGGGAGCTGTTTTTT. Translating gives CASNSGRASGELFF.